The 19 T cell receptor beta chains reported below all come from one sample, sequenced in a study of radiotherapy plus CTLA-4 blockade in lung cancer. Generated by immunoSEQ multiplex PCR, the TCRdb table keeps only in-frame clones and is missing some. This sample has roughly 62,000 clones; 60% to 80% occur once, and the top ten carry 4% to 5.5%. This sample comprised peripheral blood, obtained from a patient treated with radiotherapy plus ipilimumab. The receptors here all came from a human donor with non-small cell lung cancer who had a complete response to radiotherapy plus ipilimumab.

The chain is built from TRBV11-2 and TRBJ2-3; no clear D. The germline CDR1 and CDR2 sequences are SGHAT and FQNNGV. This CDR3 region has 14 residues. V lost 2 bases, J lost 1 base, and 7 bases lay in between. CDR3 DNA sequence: TGTGCCAGCAGCTTATCTGGCGGCACAGATACGCAGTATTTT. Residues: CASSLSGGTDTQYF.

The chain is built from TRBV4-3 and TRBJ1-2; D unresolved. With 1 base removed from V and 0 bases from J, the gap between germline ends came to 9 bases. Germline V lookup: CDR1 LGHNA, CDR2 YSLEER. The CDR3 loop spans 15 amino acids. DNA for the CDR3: TGCGCCAGCAGCCAAGGCCATGGAGCTAACTATGGCTACACCTTC. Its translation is CASSQGHGANYGYTF.

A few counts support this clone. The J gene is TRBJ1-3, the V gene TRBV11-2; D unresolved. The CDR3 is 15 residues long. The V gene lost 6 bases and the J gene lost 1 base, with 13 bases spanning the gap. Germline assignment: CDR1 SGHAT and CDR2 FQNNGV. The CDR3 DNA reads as TGTGCCAGCAGGGACCGGCGAGGGTCTGGAAACACCATATATTTT. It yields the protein CASRDRRGSGNTIYF.

The CDR3: CASSSNPGAPYGYTF. CDR3 coding DNA: TGTGCCAGCAGTTCGAACCCAGGGGCTCCATATGGCTACACCTTC. The genes are TRBV6-5 and TRBJ1-2; a possible D gene is TRBD1 (6 bases). Germline assignment: CDR1 MNHEY and CDR2 SVGAGI. CDR3 length: 15 residues. Trimming stripped 4 bases from V and 5 bases from J, with 17 bases between.

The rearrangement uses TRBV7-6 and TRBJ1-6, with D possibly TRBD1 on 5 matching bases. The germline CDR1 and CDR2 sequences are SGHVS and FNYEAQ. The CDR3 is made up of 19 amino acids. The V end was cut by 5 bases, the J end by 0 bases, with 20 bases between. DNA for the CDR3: TGTGCCAGCAGCCGAAAACGGGGCCTGCTGATCTCCTATAATTCACCCCTCCACTTT. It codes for CASSRKRGLLISYNSPLHF.

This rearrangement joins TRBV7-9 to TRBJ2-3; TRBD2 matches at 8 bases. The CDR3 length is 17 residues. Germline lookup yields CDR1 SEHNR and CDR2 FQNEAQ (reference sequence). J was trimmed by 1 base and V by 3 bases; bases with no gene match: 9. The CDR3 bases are TGTGCCAGCAGCTTCCTCTTAGCGGGGTTCCGCACAGATACGCAGTATTTT. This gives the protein CASSFLLAGFRTDTQYF.

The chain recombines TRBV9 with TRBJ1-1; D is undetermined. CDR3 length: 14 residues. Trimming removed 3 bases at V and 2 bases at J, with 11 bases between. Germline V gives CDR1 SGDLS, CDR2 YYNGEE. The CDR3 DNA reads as TGTGCCAGCAGCGCAGGACTGGTAAACACTGAAGCTTTCTTT. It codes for CASSAGLVNTEAFF. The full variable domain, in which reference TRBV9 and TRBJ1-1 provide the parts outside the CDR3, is DSGVTQTPKHLITATGQRVTLRCSPRSGDLSVYWYQQSLDQGLQFLIQYYNGEERAKGNILERFSAQQFPDLHSELNLSSLELGDSALYFCASSAGLVNTEAFFGQGTRLTVV.

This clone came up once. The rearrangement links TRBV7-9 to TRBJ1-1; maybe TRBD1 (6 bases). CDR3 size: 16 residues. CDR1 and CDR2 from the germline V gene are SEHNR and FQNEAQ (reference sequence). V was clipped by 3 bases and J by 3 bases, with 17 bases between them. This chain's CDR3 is CASSFVRGRLDTEAFF. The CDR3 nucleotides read TGTGCCAGCAGCTTCGTCAGGGGTAGATTGGACACTGAAGCTTTCTTT.

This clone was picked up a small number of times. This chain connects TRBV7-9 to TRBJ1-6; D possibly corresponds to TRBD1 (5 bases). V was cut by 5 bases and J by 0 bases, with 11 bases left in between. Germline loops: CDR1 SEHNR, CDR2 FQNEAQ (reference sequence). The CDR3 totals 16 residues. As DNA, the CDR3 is TGTGCCAGCAGCGACGAGGGGAGCTCCTATAATTCACCCCTCCACTTT. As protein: CASSDEGSSYNSPLHF.

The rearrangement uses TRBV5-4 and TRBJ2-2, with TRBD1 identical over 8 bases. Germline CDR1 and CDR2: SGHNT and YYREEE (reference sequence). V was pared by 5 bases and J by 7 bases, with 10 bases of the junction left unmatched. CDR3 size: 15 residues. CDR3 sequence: CASSSQGARGGELFF. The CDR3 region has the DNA TGTGCCAGCAGTTCCCAGGGGGCGCGGGGCGGGGAGCTGTTTTTT.

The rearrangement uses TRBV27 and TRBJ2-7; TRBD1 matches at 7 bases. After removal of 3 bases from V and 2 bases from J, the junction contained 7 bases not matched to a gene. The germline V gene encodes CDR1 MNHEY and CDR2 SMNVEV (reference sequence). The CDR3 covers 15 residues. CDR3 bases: TGTGCCAGCAGTTTCCAGGGACAGCTCACCTACGAGCAGTACTTC. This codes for CASSFQGQLTYEQYF.

The CDR3 reads CASSPSGGTEAFF. The CDR3 DNA reads TGTGCCAGCTCACCGTCAGGGGGCACTGAAGCTTTCTTT. This chain joins TRBV18 and TRBJ1-1; TRBD1 matches 7 bases. This CDR3 has 13 residues. Per the germline V gene, CDR1 is KGHSH and CDR2 is LQKENI. Germline trimming cut 3 bases from V and 4 bases from J; bases unmatched to any gene: 2. Full variable domain (rest looked up from reference TRBV18 and TRBJ1-1): NAGVMQNPRHLVRRRGQEARLRCSPMKGHSHVYWYRQLPEEGLKFMVYLQKENIIDESGMPKERFSAEFPKEGPSILRIQQVVRGDSAAYFCASSPSGGTEAFFGQGTRLTVV.

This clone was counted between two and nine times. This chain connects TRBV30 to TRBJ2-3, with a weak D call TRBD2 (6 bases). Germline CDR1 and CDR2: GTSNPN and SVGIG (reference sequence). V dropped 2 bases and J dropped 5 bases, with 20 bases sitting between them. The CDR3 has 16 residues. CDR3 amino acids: CAWSPLGTFGGDTQYF. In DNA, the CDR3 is TGTGCCTGGAGTCCCCTTGGTACTTTCGGGGGAGATACGCAGTATTTT.

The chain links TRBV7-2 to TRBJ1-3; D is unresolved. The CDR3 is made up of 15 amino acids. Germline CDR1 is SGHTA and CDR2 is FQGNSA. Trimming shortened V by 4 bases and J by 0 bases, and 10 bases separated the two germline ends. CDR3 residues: CASSSDGSSGNTIYF. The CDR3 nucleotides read TGTGCCAGCAGCTCCGACGGGAGCTCTGGAAACACCATATATTTT.

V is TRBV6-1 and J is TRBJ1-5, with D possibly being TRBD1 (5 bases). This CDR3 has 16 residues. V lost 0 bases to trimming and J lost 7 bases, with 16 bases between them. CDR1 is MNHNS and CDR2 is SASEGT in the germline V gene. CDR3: CASSEAAGGRGQPQHF. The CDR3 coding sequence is TGTGCCAGCAGTGAAGCGGCGGGAGGGCGGGGGCAGCCCCAGCATTTT.

The CDR3 DNA reads TGTGCCTGGAGTGTAGTGGGTCCCGTCAATGAAAAACTGTTTTTT. Translating gives CAWSVVGPVNEKLFF. J is TRBJ1-4 and V is TRBV30; D call uncertain. The CDR3 is 15 amino acids. Trimming took 0 bases from V and 5 from J, leaving 13 bases between them. The germline V gene has CDR1 GTSNPN and CDR2 SVGIG (reference sequence).

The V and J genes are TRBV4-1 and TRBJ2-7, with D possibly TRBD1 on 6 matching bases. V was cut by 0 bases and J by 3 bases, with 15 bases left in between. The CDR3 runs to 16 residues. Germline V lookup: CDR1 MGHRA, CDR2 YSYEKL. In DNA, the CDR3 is TGCGCCAGCAGCCAAGATGGCAGGGGTGGGATCTACGAGCAGTACTTC. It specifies CASSQDGRGGIYEQYF.

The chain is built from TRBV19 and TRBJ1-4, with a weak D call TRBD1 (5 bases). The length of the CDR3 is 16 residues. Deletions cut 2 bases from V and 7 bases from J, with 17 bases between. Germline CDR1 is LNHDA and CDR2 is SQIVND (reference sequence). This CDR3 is CASSIKTVGTGEKLFF. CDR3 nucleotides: TGTGCCAGTAGTATAAAGACGGTAGGAACAGGTGAAAAACTGTTTTTT.

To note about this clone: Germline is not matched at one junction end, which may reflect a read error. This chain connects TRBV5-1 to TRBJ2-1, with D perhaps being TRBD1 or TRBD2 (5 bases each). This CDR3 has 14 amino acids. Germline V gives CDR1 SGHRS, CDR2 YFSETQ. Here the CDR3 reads CASSSSGPYIEQFF. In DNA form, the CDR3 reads TGCGCCAGCAGCTCCTCGGGACCTTACATTGAGCAGTTCTTC.